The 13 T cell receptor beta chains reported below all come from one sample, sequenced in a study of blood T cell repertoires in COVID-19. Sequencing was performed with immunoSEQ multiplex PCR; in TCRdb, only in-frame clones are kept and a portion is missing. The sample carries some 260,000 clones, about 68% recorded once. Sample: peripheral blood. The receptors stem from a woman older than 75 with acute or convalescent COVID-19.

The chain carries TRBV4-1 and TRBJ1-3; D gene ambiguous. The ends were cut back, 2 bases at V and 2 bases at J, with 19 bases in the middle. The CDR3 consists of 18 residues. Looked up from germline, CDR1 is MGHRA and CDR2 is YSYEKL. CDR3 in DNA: TGCGCCAGCAGCCAAACCCCTCACGCGGTGATCACTGGAAACACCATATATTTT. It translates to CASSQTPHAVITGNTIYF.

CDR3 nucleotides: TGTGCCACCCGATCCAACAGGGGGGGCGGATGGGACACTGAAGCTTTCTTT. It encodes CATRSNRGGGWDTEAFF. The chain has TRBV27 and TRBJ1-1; TRBD1 matches at 8 bases. In germline, CDR1 is MNHEY, CDR2 SMNVEV (reference sequence). The CDR3 extends over 17 amino acids. The ends lost 10 bases at V and 3 bases at J; junction bases unmatched: 19.

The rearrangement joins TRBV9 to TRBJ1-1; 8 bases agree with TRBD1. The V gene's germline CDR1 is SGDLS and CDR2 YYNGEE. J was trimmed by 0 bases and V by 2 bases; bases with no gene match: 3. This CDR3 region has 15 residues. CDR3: CASSVQGAMNTEAFF. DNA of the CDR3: TGTGCCAGCAGCGTCCAGGGGGCTATGAACACTGAAGCTTTCTTT.

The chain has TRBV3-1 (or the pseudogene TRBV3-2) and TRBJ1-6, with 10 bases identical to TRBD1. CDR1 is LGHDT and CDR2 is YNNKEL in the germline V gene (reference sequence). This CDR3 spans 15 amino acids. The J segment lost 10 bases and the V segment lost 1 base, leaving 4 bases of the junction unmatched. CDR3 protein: CASSQGTGGKSPLHF. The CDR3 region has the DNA TGTGCCAGCAGCCAAGGGACAGGGGGAAAATCACCCCTCCACTTT.

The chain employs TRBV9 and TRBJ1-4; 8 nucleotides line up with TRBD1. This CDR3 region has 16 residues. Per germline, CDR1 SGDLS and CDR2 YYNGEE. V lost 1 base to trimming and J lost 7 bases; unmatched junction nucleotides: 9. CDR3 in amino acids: CASSVTPQGAGEKLFF. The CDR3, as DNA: TGTGCCAGCAGCGTAACACCCCAGGGGGCGGGTGAAAAACTGTTTTTT.

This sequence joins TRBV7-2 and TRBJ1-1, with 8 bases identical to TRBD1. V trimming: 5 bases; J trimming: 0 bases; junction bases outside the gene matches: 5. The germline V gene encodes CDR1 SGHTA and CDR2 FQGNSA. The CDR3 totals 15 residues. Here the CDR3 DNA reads TGTGCCAGCAGCGGACAGGGTCTACTGAACACTGAAGCTTTCTTT. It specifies CASSGQGLLNTEAFF. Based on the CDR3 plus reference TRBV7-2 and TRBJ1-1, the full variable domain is GAGVSQSPSNKVTEKGKDVELRCDPISGHTALYWYRQSLGQGLEFLIYFQGNSAPDKSGLPSDRFSAERTGGSVSTLTIQRTQQEDSAVYLCASSGQGLLNTEAFFGQGTRLTVV.

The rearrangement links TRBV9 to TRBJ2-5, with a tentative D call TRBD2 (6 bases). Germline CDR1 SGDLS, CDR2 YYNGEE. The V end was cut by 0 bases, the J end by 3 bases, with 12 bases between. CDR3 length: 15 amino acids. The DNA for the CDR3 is TGTGCCAGCAGCGTAGGTGGGGGGTGGAAAGAGACCCAGTACTTC. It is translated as CASSVGGGWKETQYF.

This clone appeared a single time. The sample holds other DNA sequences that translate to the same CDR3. CDR3 sequence reads: CASSPDRGNQPQHF. In DNA, the CDR3 is TGTGCCAGCAGTCCCGACAGGGGTAATCAGCCCCAGCATTTT. The rearrangement links TRBV2 to TRBJ1-5; 8 bases map to TRBD1. The V and J ends lost 5 bases and 4 bases, in that order; junction bases with no gene match: 4. Germline V CDR1 and CDR2: SNHLY, FYNNEI. This CDR3 region has 14 residues.

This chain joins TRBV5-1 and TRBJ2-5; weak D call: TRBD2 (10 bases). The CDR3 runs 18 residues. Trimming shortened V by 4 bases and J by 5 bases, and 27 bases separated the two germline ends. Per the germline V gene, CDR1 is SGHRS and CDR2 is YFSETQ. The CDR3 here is CASSPGQGIAGGRETQYF. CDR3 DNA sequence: TGCGCCAGCAGCCCAGGACAGGGGATAGCGGGAGGAAGGGAGACCCAGTACTTC.

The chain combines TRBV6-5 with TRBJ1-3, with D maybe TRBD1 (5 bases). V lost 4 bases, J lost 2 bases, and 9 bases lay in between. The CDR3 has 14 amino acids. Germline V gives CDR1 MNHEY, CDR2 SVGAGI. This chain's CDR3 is CASSWGRAGNTIYF. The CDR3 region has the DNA TGTGCCAGCAGTTGGGGCAGGGCTGGAAACACCATATATTTT.

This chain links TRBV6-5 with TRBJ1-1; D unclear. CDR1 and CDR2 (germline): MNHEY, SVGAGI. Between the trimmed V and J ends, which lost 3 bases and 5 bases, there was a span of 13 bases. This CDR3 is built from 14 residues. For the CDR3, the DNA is TGTGCCAGCAGTTATTTAAGTTCTAGGACTGAAGCTTTCTTT. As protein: CASSYLSSRTEAFF.

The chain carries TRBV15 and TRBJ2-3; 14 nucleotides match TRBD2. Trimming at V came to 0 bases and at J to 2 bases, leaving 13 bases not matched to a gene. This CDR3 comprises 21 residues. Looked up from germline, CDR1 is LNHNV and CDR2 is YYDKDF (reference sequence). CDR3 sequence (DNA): TGTGCCACCAGCAGAGAGCAAATGGGACTAGCGGGAGCGGGGCCCACAGATACGCAGTATTTT. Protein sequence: CATSREQMGLAGAGPTDTQYF.

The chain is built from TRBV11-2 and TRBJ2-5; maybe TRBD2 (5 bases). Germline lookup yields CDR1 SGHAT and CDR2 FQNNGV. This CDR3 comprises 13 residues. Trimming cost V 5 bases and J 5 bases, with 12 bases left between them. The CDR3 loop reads CASSPGLRETQYF. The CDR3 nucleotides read TGTGCCAGCAGCCCCGGACTCCGGGAGACCCAGTACTTC.